The sequence of this T cell receptor beta chain was determined in a study of T cell repertoires in cytomegalovirus infection. Comments on this clonotype: Its antigen is not identified.

Study findings and constraints: HLA-C-restricted CMV-specific TCR beta clonotypes were dominant in the ex vivo response.

This CDR3 region has 13 residues. V shed 2 bases and J shed 0 bases, with 7 bases lying between them. Germline V gene data show CDR1 as SQVTM and CDR2 as ANQGSEA. TCRdb reanalysed the reads using MiXCR and keeps one entry per CDR3 protein. In the table there are some 400,000 distinct CDR3 sequences, over 15% of which are singletons. This clonotype was sampled from a human donor in good health (CMV status not recorded). Some clones in this sample may be carry-over from other donors' samples. V gene TRBV29-1 combines with J gene TRBJ2-5; D gene ambiguous. The sequencing sample was made of PBMCs. CDR3 DNA: TGCAGCGTTGAAAAGTTAGACCAAGAGACCCAGTACTTC. It yields the protein CSVEKLDQETQYF.